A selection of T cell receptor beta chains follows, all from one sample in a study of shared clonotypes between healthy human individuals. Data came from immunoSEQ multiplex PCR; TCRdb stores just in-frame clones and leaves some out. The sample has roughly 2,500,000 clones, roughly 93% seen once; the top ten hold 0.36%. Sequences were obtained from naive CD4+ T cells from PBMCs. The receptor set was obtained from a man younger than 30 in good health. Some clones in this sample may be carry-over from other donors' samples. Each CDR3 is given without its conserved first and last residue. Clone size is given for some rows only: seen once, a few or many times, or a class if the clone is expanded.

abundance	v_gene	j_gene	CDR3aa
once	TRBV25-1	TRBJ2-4	ASSVLGMNIQY
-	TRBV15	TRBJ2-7	ATSRQGPYEQY
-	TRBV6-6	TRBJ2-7	ASSYGTGNYEQY
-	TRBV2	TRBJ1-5	ASSGPGLGNQPQH
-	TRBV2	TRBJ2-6	ASSEAHRGANVLT
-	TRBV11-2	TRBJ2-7	ASSSTALAVIYEQY
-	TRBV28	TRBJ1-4	ASSQEWDRDSLGNEKLF
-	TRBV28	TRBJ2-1	ASSIAGGFYNEQF
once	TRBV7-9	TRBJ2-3	ASIPGREGRTDTQY
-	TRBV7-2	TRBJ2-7	ASSPGGTHEQY
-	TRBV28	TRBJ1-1	ASSLLYLGGKAF
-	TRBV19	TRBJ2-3	ASSTADTQY
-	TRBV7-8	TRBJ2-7	ASSLGTRGVYEQY
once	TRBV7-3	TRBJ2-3	ASSLGTSGKEGDTQY
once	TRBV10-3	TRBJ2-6	AISGGRAGANVLT
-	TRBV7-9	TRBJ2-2	ASRPPGLAGLNTGELF
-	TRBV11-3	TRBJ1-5	ASSPPGPGGRSNQPQH
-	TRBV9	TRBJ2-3	AGAPSGRATDTQY
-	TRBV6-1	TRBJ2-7	ASSGVYTGSEQY
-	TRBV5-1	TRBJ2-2	ASNRQPPNTGELF
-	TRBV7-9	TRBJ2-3	ASSYRTSGNTDTQY
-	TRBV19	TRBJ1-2	ASSIRGANYGYT
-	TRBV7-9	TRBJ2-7	ASSLGQPTYYEQY
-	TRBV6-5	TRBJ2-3	ASSYGTGGTDTQY
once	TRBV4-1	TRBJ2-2	ASSQEGAGGGTGELF
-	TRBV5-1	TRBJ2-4	ASSYGQAKNIQY
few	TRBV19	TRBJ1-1	ASRNLNRWTGFEAF
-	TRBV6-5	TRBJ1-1	ASTGGTEAF
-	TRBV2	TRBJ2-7	ASSGQGVGYEQY